What follows is one T cell receptor (beta chain) and its context. This entry comes from a study of PD-L1 blockade in urothelial cancer. Study details: Atezolizumab (1,200 mg intravenously every 3 weeks) began at some point between 2014 and 2016 for patients.

V was trimmed by 6 bases and J by 5 bases, leaving 16 bases between them. Per germline, CDR1 SGHTA and CDR2 FQGTGA. The CDR3 totals 15 residues. Using immunoSEQ multiplex PCR, the repertoire was profiled, and TCRdb retains in-frame clones only, with some absent. This table holds more than 75,000 clones, roughly 90% found once. The V gene is TRBV7-3, the J gene TRBJ2-2; D is perhaps TRBD2 (6 bases). The material sequenced was PBMCs, taken around atezolizumab (anti-PD-L1) treatment. The receptor comes from a man aged 55-75 years with urothelial cancer. The CDR3 is CASRRGGADTGELFF. The CDR3, as DNA: TGTGCCAGCAGACGCGGAGGGGCCGATACCGGGGAGCTGTTTTTT.